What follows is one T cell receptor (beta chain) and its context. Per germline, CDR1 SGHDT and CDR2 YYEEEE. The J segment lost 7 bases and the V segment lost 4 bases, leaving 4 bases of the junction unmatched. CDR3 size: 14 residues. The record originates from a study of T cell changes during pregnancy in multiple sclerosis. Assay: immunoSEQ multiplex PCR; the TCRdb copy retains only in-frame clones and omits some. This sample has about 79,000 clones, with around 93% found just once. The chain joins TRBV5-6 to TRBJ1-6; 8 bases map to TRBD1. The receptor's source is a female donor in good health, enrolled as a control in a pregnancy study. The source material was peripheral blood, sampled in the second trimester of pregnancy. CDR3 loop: CASSRGQVNSPLHF. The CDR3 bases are TGTGCCAGCAGCAGGGGACAGGTGAATTCACCCCTCCACTTT.